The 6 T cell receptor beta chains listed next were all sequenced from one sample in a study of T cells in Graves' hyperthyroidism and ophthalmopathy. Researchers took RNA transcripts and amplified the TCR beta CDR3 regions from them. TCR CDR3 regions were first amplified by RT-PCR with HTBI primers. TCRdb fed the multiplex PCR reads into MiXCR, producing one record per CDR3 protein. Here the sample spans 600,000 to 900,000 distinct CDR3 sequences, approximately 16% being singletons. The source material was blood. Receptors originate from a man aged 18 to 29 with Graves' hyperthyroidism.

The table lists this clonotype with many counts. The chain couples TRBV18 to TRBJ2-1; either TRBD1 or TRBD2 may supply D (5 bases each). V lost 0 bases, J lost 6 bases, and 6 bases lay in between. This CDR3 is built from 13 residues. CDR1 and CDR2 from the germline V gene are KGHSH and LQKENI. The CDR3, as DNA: TGTGCCAGCTCACCACCGGGGACCAATGAGCAGTTCTTC. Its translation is CASSPPGTNEQFF.

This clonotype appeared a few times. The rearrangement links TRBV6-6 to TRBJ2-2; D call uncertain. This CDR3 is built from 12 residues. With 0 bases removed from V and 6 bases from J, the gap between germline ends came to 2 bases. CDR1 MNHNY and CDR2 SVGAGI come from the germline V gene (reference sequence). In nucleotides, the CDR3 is TGTGCCAGCAGTTACTCGGCCGGGGAGCTGTTTTTT. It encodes CASSYSAGELFF.

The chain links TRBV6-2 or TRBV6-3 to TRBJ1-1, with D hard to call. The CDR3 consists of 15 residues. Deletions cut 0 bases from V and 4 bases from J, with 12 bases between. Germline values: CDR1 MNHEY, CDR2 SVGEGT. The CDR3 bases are TGTGCCAGCAGTTACTCCAGTCCGAGAACCACTGAAGCTTTCTTT. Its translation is CASSYSSPRTTEAFF.

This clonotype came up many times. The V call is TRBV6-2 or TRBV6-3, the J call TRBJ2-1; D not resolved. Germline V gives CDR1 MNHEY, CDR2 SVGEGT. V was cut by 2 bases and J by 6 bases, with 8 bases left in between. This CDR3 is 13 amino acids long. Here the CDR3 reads CASSYTKTNEQFF. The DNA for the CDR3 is TGTGCCAGCAGTTACACGAAAACCAATGAGCAGTTCTTC.

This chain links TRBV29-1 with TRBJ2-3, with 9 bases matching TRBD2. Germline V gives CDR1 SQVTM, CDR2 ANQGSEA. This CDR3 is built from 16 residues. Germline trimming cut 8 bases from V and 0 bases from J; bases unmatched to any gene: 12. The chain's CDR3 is CSIRGSGSPSTDTQYF. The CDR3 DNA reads TGCAGCATCCGGGGTAGCGGGAGCCCTAGCACAGATACGCAGTATTTT.

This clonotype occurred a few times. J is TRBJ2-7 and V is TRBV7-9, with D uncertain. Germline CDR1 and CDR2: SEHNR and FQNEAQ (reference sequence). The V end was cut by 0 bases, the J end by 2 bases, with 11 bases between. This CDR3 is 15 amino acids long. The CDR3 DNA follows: TGTGCCAGCAGCTTAGCGCAAGGCGGAACCTACGAGCAGTACTTC. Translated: CASSLAQGGTYEQYF.